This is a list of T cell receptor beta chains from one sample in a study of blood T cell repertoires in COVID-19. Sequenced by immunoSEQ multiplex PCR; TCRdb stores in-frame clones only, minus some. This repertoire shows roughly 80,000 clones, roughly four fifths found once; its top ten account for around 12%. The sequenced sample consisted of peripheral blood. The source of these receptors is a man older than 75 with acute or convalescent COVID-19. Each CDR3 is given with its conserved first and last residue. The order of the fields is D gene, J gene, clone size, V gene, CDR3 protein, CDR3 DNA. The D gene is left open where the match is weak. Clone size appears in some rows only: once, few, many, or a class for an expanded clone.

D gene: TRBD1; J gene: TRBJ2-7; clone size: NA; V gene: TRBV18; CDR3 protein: CASSNRDRGPGEQYF; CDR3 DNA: TGTGCCAGCTCCAACCGGGACAGGGGGCCAGGCGAGCAGTACTTC
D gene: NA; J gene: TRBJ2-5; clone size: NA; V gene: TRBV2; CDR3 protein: CATKYQETQYF; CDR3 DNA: TGTGCCACAAAATACCAAGAGACCCAGTACTTC
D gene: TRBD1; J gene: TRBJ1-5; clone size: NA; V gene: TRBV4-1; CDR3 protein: CASSQMTGGGQPQHF; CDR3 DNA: TGCGCCAGCAGCCAGATGACAGGGGGAGGACAGCCCCAGCATTTT
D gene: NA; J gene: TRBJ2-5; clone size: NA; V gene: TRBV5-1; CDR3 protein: CASTSPPGETQYF; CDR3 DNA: TGCGCCAGCACATCGCCACCAGGGGAGACCCAGTACTTC
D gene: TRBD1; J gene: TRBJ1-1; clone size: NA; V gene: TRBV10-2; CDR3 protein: CASSESDRVGEAFF; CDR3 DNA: TGCGCCAGCAGTGAGTCTGACAGGGTTGGGGAGGCTTTCTTT
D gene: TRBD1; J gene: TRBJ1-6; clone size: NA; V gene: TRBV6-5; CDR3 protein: CASKGTDFNSPLHF; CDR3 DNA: TGTGCCAGCAAAGGGACAGACTTTAATTCACCCCTCCACTTT
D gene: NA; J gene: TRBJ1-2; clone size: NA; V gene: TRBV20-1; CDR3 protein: CSASGRPGNGYTF; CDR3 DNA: TGCAGTGCTAGTGGCAGGCCGGGGAATGGCTACACCTTC
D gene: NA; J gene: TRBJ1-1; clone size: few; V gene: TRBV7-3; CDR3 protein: CASSLGQKNTEAFF; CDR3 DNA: TGTGCCAGCAGCTTAGGGCAAAAGAACACTGAAGCTTTCTTT
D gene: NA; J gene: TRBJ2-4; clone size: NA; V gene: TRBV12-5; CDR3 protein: CASGINNGDIQYF; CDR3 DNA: TGTGCTAGTGGTATCAATAACGGTGACATTCAGTACTTC
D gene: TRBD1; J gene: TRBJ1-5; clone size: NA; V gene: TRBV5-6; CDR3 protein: CASSLYQGVNQPQHF; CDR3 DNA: TGTGCCAGCAGCTTGTATCAGGGGGTCAACCAGCCCCAGCATTTT
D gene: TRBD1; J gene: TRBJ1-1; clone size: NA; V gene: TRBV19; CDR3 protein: CASSIGQVREAFF; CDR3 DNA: TGTGCCAGTAGTATTGGACAGGTTCGTGAAGCTTTCTTT
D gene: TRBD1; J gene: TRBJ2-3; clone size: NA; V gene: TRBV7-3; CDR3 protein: CASSSGQYTDTQYF; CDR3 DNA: TGTGCCAGCAGCTCGGGACAGTACACAGATACGCAGTATTTT
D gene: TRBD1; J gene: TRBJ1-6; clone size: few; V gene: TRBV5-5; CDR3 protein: CASSSQGNSPLHF; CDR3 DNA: TGTGCCAGCAGCTCACAGGGGAATTCACCCCTCCACTTT
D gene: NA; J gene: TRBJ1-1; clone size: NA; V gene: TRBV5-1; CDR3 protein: CASSLLQGNTEAFF; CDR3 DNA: TGCGCCAGCAGCTTACTACAGGGGAACACTGAAGCTTTCTTT
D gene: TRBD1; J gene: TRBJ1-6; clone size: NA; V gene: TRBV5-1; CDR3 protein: CASSMIPGQDSPLHF; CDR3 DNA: TGCGCCAGCAGCATGATACCGGGACAGGACTCACCCCTCCACTTT
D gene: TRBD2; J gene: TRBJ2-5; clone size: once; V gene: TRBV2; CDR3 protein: CASSPTSGGVGTQYF; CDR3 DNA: TGTGCCAGCAGCCCAACTAGCGGGGGGGTGGGTACCCAGTACTTC